This paragraph reports one T cell receptor beta chain. This specimen belongs to a study of blood T cell repertoires in COVID-19. About the research overall: Samples taken during acute and convalescent COVID-19 were collected in the United States, Italy and Spain. Nucleic acid was either cDNA or gDNA, and it came from T cells, B-cell-depleted T cells, or PBMCs.

With 5 bases removed from V and 4 bases from J, the gap between germline ends came to 17 bases. The CDR3 runs 15 residues. The germline V gene has CDR1 LNHDA and CDR2 SQIVND (reference sequence). In the study's own analysis: Reference gene primer amplification in the assay estimated nucleated cell counts. Here immunoSEQ multiplex PCR was the method, and the copy in TCRdb shows in-frame clones only, minus some. Clone size and the V and J calls come from that table; the DNA yielded D and trimming. This sample has tens of thousands of clones; approximately 90% occur once, and the top ten carry more than 5.5%.

V and J are TRBV19 and TRBJ1-1; D unclear. The sample consisted of peripheral blood. The sequence derives from a woman aged 45-65 years with acute or convalescent COVID-19. The CDR3 spells CASSPTPTGGTEAFF. The CDR3 DNA follows: TGTGCCAGTAGTCCTACCCCGACGGGTGGCACTGAAGCTTTCTTT. The variable domain in full, completed from reference TRBV19 and TRBJ1-1, reads DGGITQSPKYLFRKEGQNVTLSCEQNLNHDAMYWYRQDPGQGLRLIYYSQIVNDFQKGDIAEGYSVSREKKESFPLTVTSAQKNPTAFYLCASSPTPTGGTEAFFGQGTRLTVV.